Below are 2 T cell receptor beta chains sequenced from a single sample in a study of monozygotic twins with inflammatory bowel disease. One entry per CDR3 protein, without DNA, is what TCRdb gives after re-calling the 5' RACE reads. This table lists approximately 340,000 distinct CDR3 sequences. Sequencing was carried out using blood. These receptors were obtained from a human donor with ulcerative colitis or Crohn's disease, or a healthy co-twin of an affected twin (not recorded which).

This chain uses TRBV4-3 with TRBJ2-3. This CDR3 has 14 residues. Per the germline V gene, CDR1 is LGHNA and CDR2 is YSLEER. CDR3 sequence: CASSQDGGTDTQYF.

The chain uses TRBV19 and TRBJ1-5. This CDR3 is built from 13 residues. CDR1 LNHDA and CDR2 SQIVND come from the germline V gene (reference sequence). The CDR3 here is CASSMSGNQPQHF.